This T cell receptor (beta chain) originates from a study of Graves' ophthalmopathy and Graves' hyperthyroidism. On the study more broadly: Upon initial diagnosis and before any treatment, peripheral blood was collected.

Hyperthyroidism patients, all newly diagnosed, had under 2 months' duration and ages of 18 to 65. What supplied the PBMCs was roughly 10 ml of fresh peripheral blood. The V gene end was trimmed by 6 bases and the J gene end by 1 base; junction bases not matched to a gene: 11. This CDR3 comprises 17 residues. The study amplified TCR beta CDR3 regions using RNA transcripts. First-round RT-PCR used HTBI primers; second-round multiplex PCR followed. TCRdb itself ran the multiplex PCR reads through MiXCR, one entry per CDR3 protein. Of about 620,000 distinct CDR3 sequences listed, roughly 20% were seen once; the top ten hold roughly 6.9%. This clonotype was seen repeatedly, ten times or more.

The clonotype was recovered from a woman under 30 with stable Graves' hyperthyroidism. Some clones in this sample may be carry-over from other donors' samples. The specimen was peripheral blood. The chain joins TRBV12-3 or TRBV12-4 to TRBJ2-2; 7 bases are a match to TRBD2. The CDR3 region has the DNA TGTGCCAGCAGCTACCTCGCTCTAGCGGAGAACACCGGGGAGCTGTTTTTT. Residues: CASSYLALAENTGELFF.